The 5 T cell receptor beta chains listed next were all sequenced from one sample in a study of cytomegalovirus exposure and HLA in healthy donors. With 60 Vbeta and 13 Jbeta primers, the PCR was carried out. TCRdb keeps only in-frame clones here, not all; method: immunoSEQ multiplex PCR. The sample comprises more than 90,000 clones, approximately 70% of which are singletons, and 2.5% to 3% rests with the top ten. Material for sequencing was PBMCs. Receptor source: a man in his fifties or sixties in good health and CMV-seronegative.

CDR3 coding DNA: TGTGCCAGCAGCTTTTCGGGGACTGAAGCTTTCTTT. Protein sequence: CASSFSGTEAFF. This rearrangement joins TRBV11-2 to TRBJ1-1; D unresolved. V shed 3 bases and J shed 5 bases, with 7 bases lying between them. CDR1 SGHAT and CDR2 FQNNGV come from the germline V gene. The CDR3 loop spans 12 amino acids.

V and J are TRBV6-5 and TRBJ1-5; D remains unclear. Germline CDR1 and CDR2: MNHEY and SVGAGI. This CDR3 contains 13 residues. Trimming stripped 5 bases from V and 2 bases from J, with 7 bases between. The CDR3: CASSPTRNQPQHF. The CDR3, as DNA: TGTGCCAGCAGTCCGACACGCAATCAGCCCCAGCATTTT.

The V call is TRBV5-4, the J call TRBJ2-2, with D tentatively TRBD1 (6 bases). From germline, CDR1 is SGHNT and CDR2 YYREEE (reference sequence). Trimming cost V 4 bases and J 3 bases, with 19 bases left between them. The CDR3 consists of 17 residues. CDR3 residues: CASSRPGTQDHTGELFF. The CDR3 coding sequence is TGTGCCAGCAGCCGACCCGGGACACAGGATCACACCGGGGAGCTGTTTTTT. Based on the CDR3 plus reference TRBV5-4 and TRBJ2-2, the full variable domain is ETGVTQSPTHLIKTRGQQVTLRCSSQSGHNTVSWYQQALGQGPQFIFQYYREEENGRGNFPPRFSGLQFPNYSSELNVNALELDDSALYLCASSRPGTQDHTGELFFGEGSRLTVL.

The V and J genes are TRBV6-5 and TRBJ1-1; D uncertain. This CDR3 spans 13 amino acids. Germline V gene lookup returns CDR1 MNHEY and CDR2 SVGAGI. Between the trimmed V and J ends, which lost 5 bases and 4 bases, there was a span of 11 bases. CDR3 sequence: CASSDIYLTEAFF. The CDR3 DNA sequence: TGTGCCAGCAGTGATATCTATCTCACTGAAGCTTTCTTT.

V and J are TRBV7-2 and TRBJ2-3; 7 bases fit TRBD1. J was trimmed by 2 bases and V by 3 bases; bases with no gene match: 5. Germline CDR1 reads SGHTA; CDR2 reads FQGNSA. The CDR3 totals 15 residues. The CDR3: CASSFLTGNTDTQYF. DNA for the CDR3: TGTGCCAGCAGCTTCCTGACAGGGAACACAGATACGCAGTATTTT.